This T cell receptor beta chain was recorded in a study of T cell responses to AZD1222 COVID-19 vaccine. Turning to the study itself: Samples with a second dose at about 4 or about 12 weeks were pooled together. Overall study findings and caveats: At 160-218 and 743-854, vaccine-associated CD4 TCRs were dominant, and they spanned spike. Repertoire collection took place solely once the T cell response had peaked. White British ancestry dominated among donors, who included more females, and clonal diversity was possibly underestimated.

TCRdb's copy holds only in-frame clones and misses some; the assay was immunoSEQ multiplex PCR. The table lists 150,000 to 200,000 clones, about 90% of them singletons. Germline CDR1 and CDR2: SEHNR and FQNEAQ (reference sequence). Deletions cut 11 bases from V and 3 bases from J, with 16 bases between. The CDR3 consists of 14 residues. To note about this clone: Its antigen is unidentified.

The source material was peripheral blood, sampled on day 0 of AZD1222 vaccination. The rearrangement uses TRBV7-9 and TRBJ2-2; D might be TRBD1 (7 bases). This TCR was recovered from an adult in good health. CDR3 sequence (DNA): TGTGCCCTCAGGGGGGCGGCGGACACCGGGGAGCTGTTTTTT. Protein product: CALRGAADTGELFF.